These T cell receptor beta chains were read from a single sample in a study of shared clonotypes between healthy human individuals. The data were produced by immunoSEQ multiplex PCR, yet TCRdb's version contains in-frame clones alone and is incomplete. The sample consists of about 2.4 million clones, just over 90% of them appearing once. Sequencing used naive CD4+ T cells sorted from blood. These receptors all come from a man in his late teens or twenties in good health. Each CDR3 is given with its conserved first and last residue. The D gene is left open where the match is weak. Rows give clone size only sometimes, using once, few, many, or a class for an expanded clone.

TRBJ2-3	TRBV19	.	TRBD2	CASSDPGGATQYF	TGTGCCAGTAGTGATCCCGGGGGGGCGACGCAGTATTTT
TRBJ1-3	TRBV2	.	TRBD1	CASSGTGGSGNTIYF	TGTGCCAGCAGTGGGACAGGGGGGTCTGGAAACACCATATATTTT
TRBJ2-2	TRBV7-9	.	.	CASSLGRWGVNTGELFF	TGTGCCAGCAGCTTAGGCCGTTGGGGGGTTAACACCGGGGAGCTGTTTTTT
TRBJ1-5	TRBV5-1	.	.	CASREGIRSNQPQHF	TGCGCCAGCAGGGAAGGGATTCGTAGCAATCAGCCCCAGCATTTT
TRBJ2-7	TRBV21-1	.	.	CASRRDISYEQYF	TGTGCCAGCCGACGGGACATTTCCTACGAGCAGTACTTC
TRBJ2-5	TRBV5-1	.	.	CASSVKETQYF	TGCGCCAGCAGCGTAAAAGAGACCCAGTACTTC
TRBJ2-1	TRBV27	.	.	CASSLSTKIHNEQFF	TGTGCCAGCAGTTTATCTACTAAGATCCACAATGAGCAGTTCTTC
TRBJ2-7	TRBV7-2	.	.	CASSPLMGGHEQYF	TGTGCCAGCAGCCCCCTCATGGGGGGACACGAGCAGTACTTC
TRBJ1-2	TRBV27	.	.	CASRDTANYGYTF	TGTGCCAGCAGGGACACGGCTAACTATGGCTACACCTTC
TRBJ1-3	TRBV7-2	.	.	CASSLGHGSGNTIYF	TGTGCCAGCAGCTTAGGGCATGGCTCTGGAAACACCATATATTTT
TRBJ1-6	TRBV7-8	.	TRBD1	CASSSRGQLNSPLHF	TGTGCCAGCAGCTCAAGGGGACAGTTAAATTCACCCCTCCACTTT
TRBJ1-2	TRBV29-1	.	TRBD1	CSVGPTGGFGYTF	TGCAGCGTTGGCCCCACAGGGGGCTTCGGCTACACCTTC
TRBJ2-7	TRBV6-6	.	TRBD1	CATTGVHEQYF	TGTGCCACCACAGGGGTACACGAGCAGTACTTC
TRBJ2-7	TRBV10-3	.	TRBD2	CAISGPTSETYEQYF	TGTGCCATCAGTGGGCCCACTAGCGAGACCTACGAGCAGTACTTC
TRBJ2-1	TRBV14	.	.	CASSPLKGPYNEQFF	TGTGCCAGCAGCCCGTTGAAGGGGCCCTACAATGAGCAGTTCTTC
TRBJ1-3	TRBV9	.	TRBD1	CASSVEGGSGNTIYF	TGTGCCAGCAGCGTAGAAGGGGGCAGCGGAAACACCATATATTTT
TRBJ2-3	TRBV30	.	.	CAWSVRKPTDTQYF	TGTGCCTGGAGTGTAAGAAAGCCCACAGATACGCAGTATTTT
TRBJ1-4	TRBV7-2	.	.	CASSPPAGANEKLFF	TGTGCCAGCAGCCCCCCCGCGGGAGCTAATGAAAAACTGTTTTTT
TRBJ1-4	TRBV5-1	.	TRBD1	CASSVSTGVGEKLFF	TGCGCCAGCAGCGTTTCTACAGGGGTTGGTGAAAAACTGTTTTTT
TRBJ1-2	TRBV30	.	TRBD1	CAWIPQGIYGYTF	TGTGCCTGGATCCCACAGGGGATCTATGGCTACACCTTC
TRBJ2-1	TRBV5-1	once	TRBD2	CASSPGGGQWDEQFF	TGCGCCAGCAGCCCCGGGGGGGGCCAATGGGATGAGCAGTTCTTC
TRBJ2-7	TRBV6-5	.	.	CASSRDYEQYF	TGTGCCAGCAGCAGAGACTACGAGCAGTACTTC
TRBJ2-3	TRBV7-9	once	.	CASSLSTGPADTQYF	TGTGCCAGCAGCTTATCAACGGGACCCGCAGATACGCAGTATTTT
TRBJ2-7	TRBV27	.	TRBD2	CASSGTTYEQYF	TGTGCCAGCAGTGGGACTACGTACGAGCAGTACTTC
TRBJ2-2	TRBV9	.	TRBD1	CASSEDRGPAGELFF	TGTGCCAGCAGCGAGGACAGGGGACCGGCCGGGGAGCTGTTTTTT
TRBJ2-3	TRBV2	.	.	CASRATRSESQYF	TGTGCCAGCAGGGCGACTAGGAGCGAGTCGCAGTATTTT
TRBJ2-7	TRBV7-2	.	TRBD2	CASSFASGYEQYF	TGTGCCAGCAGCTTTGCTAGCGGCTACGAGCAGTACTTC
TRBJ1-5	TRBV10-3	.	.	CAISEFRQPQHF	TGTGCCATCAGTGAGTTCCGTCAGCCCCAGCATTTT
TRBJ2-1	TRBV7-2	once	.	CASSPTPQPSYNEQFF	TGTGCCAGCAGCCCTACCCCCCAGCCCTCCTACAATGAGCAGTTCTTC
TRBJ2-1	TRBV6-5	.	TRBD2	CASRGRAGNEQFF	TGTGCCAGCAGGGGGAGGGCCGGCAATGAGCAGTTCTTC
TRBJ1-4	TRBV4-2	.	.	CASRPREGATNEKLFF	TGTGCCAGCAGACCCCGGGAGGGAGCAACTAATGAAAAACTGTTTTTT
TRBJ2-3	TRBV12-5	.	.	CASGLGSRDTQYF	TGTGCTAGTGGTTTAGGAAGCAGAGATACGCAGTATTTT
TRBJ1-5	TRBV5-1	.	.	CASSLGGGNQPQHF	TGCGCCAGCAGCTTGGGGGGCGGAAATCAGCCCCAGCATTTT
TRBJ2-7	TRBV6-5	.	.	CASQGNSYEQYF	TGTGCCAGCCAGGGTAACTCCTACGAGCAGTACTTC
TRBJ1-2	TRBV18	.	TRBD1	CASSQDRGYGYTF	TGTGCCAGCTCCCAGGACAGGGGATATGGCTACACCTTC
TRBJ1-1	TRBV27	.	.	CASRTVGGGAFF	TGTGCCAGCAGAACAGTCGGGGGGGGAGCTTTCTTT
TRBJ2-3	TRBV6-5	.	.	CASSGGGLHTDTQYF	TGTGCCAGCAGTGGCGGTGGGTTACACACAGATACGCAGTATTTT
TRBJ2-7	TRBV19	.	TRBD1	CASTGTGRYEQYF	TGTGCCAGTACCGGGACAGGGCGGTACGAGCAGTACTTC
TRBJ2-7	TRBV14	.	TRBD2	CASSQKTGTISYEQYF	TGTGCCAGCAGCCAGAAGACCGGGACTATCTCCTACGAGCAGTACTTC
TRBJ2-7	TRBV6-5	.	TRBD1	CASSYGDRGVYEQYF	TGTGCCAGCAGTTACGGGGACAGGGGAGTCTACGAGCAGTACTTC
TRBJ2-7	TRBV2	.	.	CASSFRATSYEQYF	TGTGCCAGTAGTTTCCGGGCCACCTCCTACGAGCAGTACTTC
TRBJ1-3	TRBV11-2	.	.	CASSLRELAGLSSGNTIYF	TGTGCCAGCAGTCTTAGAGAGTTGGCCGGGTTAAGCTCTGGAAACACCATATATTTT
TRBJ2-5	TRBV7-2	.	.	CASSLSPSLETQYF	TGTGCCAGCAGCCTCTCTCCGAGCCTGGAGACCCAGTACTTC
TRBJ1-1	TRBV25-1	few	.	CASSEYGVRNTEAFF	TGTGCCAGCAGTGAATATGGGGTTCGGAACACTGAAGCTTTCTTT
TRBJ1-4	TRBV5-1	.	.	CASSGDREKLFF	TGCGCCAGCAGCGGAGACAGAGAAAAACTGTTTTTT
TRBJ2-3	TRBV11-3	.	.	CASSFGSTDTQYF	TGTGCCAGCAGCTTTGGCAGCACAGATACGCAGTATTTT
TRBJ1-1	TRBV30	.	TRBD1	CAWSTLFGTGGEAFF	TGTGCCTGGAGTACCCTTTTCGGGACAGGGGGCGAAGCTTTCTTT
TRBJ2-1	TRBV14	.	TRBD2	CASSQTSGTYNEQFF	TGTGCCAGCAGCCAGACTAGCGGGACCTACAATGAGCAGTTCTTC
TRBJ2-5	TRBV7-8	.	TRBD1	CASSFPGGETQYF	TGTGCCAGCAGCTTTCCAGGGGGAGAGACCCAGTACTTC
TRBJ2-1	TRBV9	.	.	CASSVEGVAYPSSYNEQFF	TGTGCCAGCAGCGTAGAGGGGGTGGCTTACCCGAGCTCCTACAATGAGCAGTTCTTC
TRBJ2-6	TRBV6-7	.	.	CASSQFLRSRANVLTF	TGTGCCAGCAGTCAGTTTCTGCGTAGTCGGGCCAACGTCCTGACTTTC
TRBJ1-1	TRBV2	few	TRBD1	CASSEVLEQGEAFF	TGTGCCAGCAGTGAAGTTTTAGAACAGGGGGAAGCTTTCTTT
TRBJ1-3	TRBV6-5	.	TRBD1	CASSETGGVGNTIYF	TGTGCCAGCAGCGAGACAGGGGGCGTTGGAAACACCATATATTTT
TRBJ1-5	TRBV5-6	few	.	CASSLGFPGNQPQHF	TGTGCCAGCAGCTTGGGGTTCCCTGGCAATCAGCCCCAGCATTTT